A single sample gave rise to the 27 T cell receptor beta chains below, sequenced in a study of graft-versus-host responses after intestinal transplantation. Data came from immunoSEQ multiplex PCR; TCRdb stores just in-frame clones and leaves some out. Of 93,000 or so clones in the sample, 93% were seen once. These receptors have no known antigen. Sequencing was performed on unstimulated CD8+ T cells sorted from spleen or lymph node cells, taken before intestinal transplant. These receptors were taken from a human donor who received an intestinal transplant.

This clone was counted a single time. The chain links TRBV30 to TRBJ2-7, with 7 bases matching TRBD1. The CDR3 loop spans 13 amino acids. The germline V gene encodes CDR1 GTSNPN and CDR2 SVGIG (reference sequence). Trimming at V came to 1 base and at J to 2 bases, leaving 2 bases not matched to a gene. The CDR3 region is CAWSATGAYEQYF. The CDR3, as DNA: TGTGCCTGGAGTGCAACAGGGGCCTACGAGCAGTACTTC.

The chain employs TRBV6-1 and TRBJ1-1; the match to TRBD1 covers 9 bases. Germline loops: CDR1 MNHNS, CDR2 SASEGT. This CDR3 has 14 amino acids. J lost 1 base, V lost 4 bases, and 1 base had no gene match. For the CDR3, the DNA is TGTGCCAGCAGTGGGGGACAGGGGAACACTGAAGCTTTCTTT. Protein sequence: CASSGGQGNTEAFF.

In nucleotides, the CDR3 is TGCAGCGTTGAAGAGGGGGACGAGCAGTACTTC. Its translation is CSVEEGDEQYF. The chain combines TRBV29-1 with TRBJ2-7; D is perhaps TRBD1 or TRBD2 (5 bases each). V lost 0 bases to trimming and J lost 5 bases, with 5 bases between them. Germline loops: CDR1 SQVTM, CDR2 ANQGSEA. The CDR3 length is 11 residues.

V and J are TRBV7-6 and TRBJ1-6, with 11 bases matching TRBD1. V trimming: 5 bases; J trimming: 7 bases; junction bases outside the gene matches: 4. Germline V gives CDR1 SGHVS, CDR2 FNYEAQ. CDR3 length: 15 residues. Here the CDR3 reads CASSPGQGENSPLHF. The CDR3 DNA reads TGTGCCAGCAGCCCGGGACAGGGGGAGAATTCACCCCTCCACTTT.

The rearrangement joins TRBV6-5 to TRBJ1-5; D not resolved. The CDR3 has 14 amino acids. The germline CDR1 and CDR2 sequences are MNHEY and SVGAGI. The V end lost 2 bases, the J end lost 4 bases, and 9 bases lay between the germline ends. For the CDR3, the DNA is TGTGCCAGCAGTTACGCCGACCTGAATCAGCCCCAGCATTTT. It encodes CASSYADLNQPQHF.

The chain has TRBV5-5 and TRBJ1-6, with D possibly being TRBD1 (6 bases). CDR3 length: 15 amino acids. Looked up from germline, CDR1 is SGHKS and CDR2 is YYEKEE (reference sequence). Trimming removed 4 bases from V and 7 bases from J, with 15 bases in between. The CDR3 DNA reads TGTGCCAGCAGCCTGGGACATTCGGGGAATTCACCCCTCCACTTT. Its translation: CASSLGHSGNSPLHF. Variable domain in full (rest from reference TRBV5-5 and TRBJ1-6): DAGVTQSPTHLIKTRGQQVTLRCSPISGHKSVSWYQQVLGQGPQFIFQYYEKEERGRGNFPDRFSARQFPNYSSELNVNALLLGDSALYLCASSLGHSGNSPLHFGNGTRLTVT.

The chain combines TRBV27 with TRBJ2-7; 9 nucleotides agree with TRBD1. Germline V gives CDR1 MNHEY, CDR2 SMNVEV (reference sequence). After removal of 1 base from V and 2 bases from J, the junction contained 3 bases not matched to a gene. The CDR3 loop spans 15 amino acids. Here the CDR3 reads CASSLYRGLTYEQYF. CDR3 nucleotide sequence: TGTGCCAGCAGTTTATACAGGGGGCTTACCTACGAGCAGTACTTC.

The genes are TRBV18 and TRBJ2-1, with no clear D. This CDR3 comprises 16 residues. The germline CDR1 and CDR2 sequences are KGHSH and LQKENI. Trimming removed 4 bases from V and 10 bases from J, with 23 bases in between. The CDR3 nucleotides read TGTGCCAGCTCACTCCCGCAGTATGAGTTAGACTCGGAGCAGTTCTTC. Translation gives CASSLPQYELDSEQFF.

The J gene is TRBJ2-3, the V gene TRBV7-8, with unresolved D. Trimming removed 4 bases at V and 4 bases at J, with 6 bases between. The CDR3 sequence is 12 residues long. Germline assignment: CDR1 SGHVS and CDR2 FQNEAQ. CDR3 DNA sequence: TGTGCCAGCAGCTCCACGGCAGATACGCAGTATTTT. Its protein is CASSSTADTQYF.

The chain employs TRBV27 and TRBJ2-1; D uncertain. The CDR3 is made up of 13 amino acids. V was clipped by 6 bases and J by 3 bases, with 9 bases between them. The V gene's germline CDR1 is MNHEY and CDR2 SMNVEV (reference sequence). In DNA, the CDR3 is TGTGCCAGCAGCATGGGCGGCTACAATGAGCAGTTCTTC. Its translation is CASSMGGYNEQFF.

The rearrangement uses TRBV30 and TRBJ1-2; D is uncertain. CDR1 is GTSNPN and CDR2 is SVGIG in the germline V gene (reference sequence). This CDR3 is built from 15 residues. V dropped 1 base and J dropped 2 bases, with 14 bases sitting between them. CDR3 DNA sequence: TGTGCCTGGAGTGCCTTCCATACAGTCAACTATGGCTACACCTTC. The encoded protein is CAWSAFHTVNYGYTF. Full variable domain (remainder filled in from reference TRBV30 and TRBJ1-2): SQTIHQWPATLVQPVGSPLSLECTVEGTSNPNLYWYRQAAGRGLQLLFYSVGIGQISSEVPQNLSASRPQDRQFILSSKKLLLSDSGFYLCAWSAFHTVNYGYTFGSGTRLTVV.

The chain uses TRBV4-1 and TRBJ2-7; D possibly uses TRBD1 or TRBD2 (5 bases each). This CDR3 comprises 15 residues. Germline V gives CDR1 MGHRA, CDR2 YSYEKL. Between the trimmed V and J ends, which lost 4 bases and 2 bases, there was a span of 15 bases. The CDR3 bases are TGCGCCAGCAGCCCCCGGGACGCCGGGCCCTACGAGCAGTACTTC. Protein product: CASSPRDAGPYEQYF.

This clone came up a few times. The V call is TRBV27, the J call TRBJ2-1; D gene unclear. This CDR3 is 14 amino acids long. Trimming removed 5 bases from V and 2 bases from J, with 10 bases in between. Germline assignment: CDR1 MNHEY and CDR2 SMNVEV (reference sequence). The CDR3 here is CASSPPTAYNEQFF. CDR3 nucleotides: TGTGCCAGCAGTCCTCCGACCGCCTACAATGAGCAGTTCTTC.

Worth noting for this clone: One junction end disagrees with the germline gene, perhaps due to a read error. V usage is TRBV11-3 and J usage is TRBJ2-5; a weak D match, TRBD2 (6 bases). CDR3 length equals 10 residues. The germline V gene encodes CDR1 SGHNT and CDR2 YENEEA. The CDR3 nucleotides read TGTGCCAGCAGCGACGGGACTCTTCACTTC. Translating it yields CASSDGTLHF. Together with reference TRBV11-3 and TRBJ2-5, the CDR3 gives the full variable domain: EAGVVQSPRYKIIEKKQPVAFWCNPISGHNTLYWYLQNLGQGPELLIRYENEEAVDDSQLPKDRFSAERLKGVDSTLKIQPAELGDSAVYLCASSDGTLHFGPGTRLLVL.

The chain carries TRBV7-9 and TRBJ1-2; perhaps TRBD1 as D (5 bases). Germline assignment: CDR1 SEHNR and CDR2 FQNEAQ (reference sequence). Trimming pared 4 bases from V and 1 base from J, leaving 16 bases between. CDR3 length equals 16 residues. The CDR3 region is CASSSTGAVLNYGYTF. CDR3 bases: TGTGCCAGCAGCTCCACTGGGGCGGTCCTTAACTATGGCTACACCTTC.

Only one count was recorded for this clone. The chain has TRBV9 and TRBJ1-3; D unresolved. The CDR3 is 15 residues long. Germline values: CDR1 SGDLS, CDR2 YYNGEE. The V end lost 0 bases, the J end lost 0 bases, and 7 bases lay between the germline ends. The CDR3 DNA reads as TGTGCCAGCAGCGTAGGAGCGAGCTCTGGAAACACCATATATTTT. Its protein product is CASSVGASSGNTIYF. Complete variable domain (other parts from reference TRBV9 and TRBJ1-3): DSGVTQTPKHLITATGQRVTLRCSPRSGDLSVYWYQQSLDQGLQFLIQYYNGEERAKGNILERFSAQQFPDLHSELNLSSLELGDSALYFCASSVGASSGNTIYFGEGSWLTVV.

The chain links TRBV6-1 to TRBJ2-7, with D perhaps TRBD2 (6 bases). The V end was cut by 8 bases, the J end by 6 bases, with 11 bases between. The CDR3 has 11 residues. Germline assignment: CDR1 MNHNS and CDR2 SASEGT. DNA for the CDR3: TGTGCCAGCTCTACGCGGGGCGAGCAGTACTTC. Translating it yields CASSTRGEQYF.

The rearrangement uses TRBV2 and TRBJ2-1, with 14 bases that match TRBD2. Germline CDR1 reads SNHLY; CDR2 reads FYNNEI. J lost 10 bases, V lost 6 bases, and 11 bases had no gene match. The CDR3 is 16 amino acids. CDR3 bases: TGTGCCAGCAGCCCCCTCGGACTAGCGGGGGGTGGAGAGCAGTTCTTC. It yields the protein CASSPLGLAGGGEQFF.

The chain has TRBV5-1 and TRBJ2-5; D gene unclear. CDR3 length: 15 amino acids. Germline V gene lookup returns CDR1 SGHRS and CDR2 YFSETQ. V shed 1 base and J shed 5 bases, with 15 bases lying between them. The CDR3 loop reads CASSLKGFGLETQYF. The DNA for the CDR3 is TGCGCCAGCAGCTTGAAAGGGTTCGGATTGGAGACCCAGTACTTC.

The chain joins TRBV4-1 to TRBJ2-1; 9 bases map to TRBD2. Germline V gene sequence: CDR1 MGHRA, CDR2 YSYEKL. The CDR3 totals 12 residues. Trimming at V came to 2 bases and at J to 13 bases, leaving 3 bases not matched to a gene. This CDR3 is CASSQSGGYQFF. The CDR3 nucleotides are TGCGCCAGCAGCCAAAGCGGGGGGTATCAGTTCTTC.

V is TRBV10-3 and J is TRBJ2-1, with TRBD1 identical over 8 bases. The CDR3 is 18 amino acids. Germline CDR1 ENHRY, CDR2 SYGVKD. After removal of 0 bases from V and 10 bases from J, the junction contained 17 bases not matched to a gene. CDR3 nucleotides: TGTGCCATCAGTGAGTCTGGTTATGGGGGGACAGGCAGTCGCGAGCAGTTCTTC. This gives the protein CAISESGYGGTGSREQFF.

The chain employs TRBV6-5 and TRBJ2-3, with D hard to call. The CDR3 contains 12 residues. The germline V and J ends were trimmed by 6 bases and 4 bases, with 8 bases remaining between them. CDR1 is MNHEY and CDR2 is SVGAGI in the germline V gene. The CDR3 DNA is TGTGCCAGCAGCCCCGGGTCAGATACGCAGTATTTT. Its translation: CASSPGSDTQYF.

This chain links TRBV4-1 with TRBJ2-3; no definite D call. Trimming pared 7 bases from V and 4 bases from J, leaving 18 bases between. Germline V lookup: CDR1 MGHRA, CDR2 YSYEKL. CDR3 length: 15 amino acids. This CDR3 reads CASILELSGSDTQYF. The CDR3 coding sequence is TGCGCCAGCATCCTCGAATTATCCGGATCAGATACGCAGTATTTT.

V is TRBV4-1 and J is TRBJ1-4; D unresolved. Germline lookup yields CDR1 MGHRA and CDR2 YSYEKL. The CDR3 loop spans 17 amino acids. V was cut by 2 bases and J by 0 bases, with 13 bases left in between. The CDR3 DNA reads TGCGCCAGCAGCCAATTTTCGTACACCACAACTAATGAAAAACTGTTTTTT. Its translation: CASSQFSYTTTNEKLFF.

This chain connects TRBV5-6 to TRBJ1-2; no reliable D call. V lost 0 bases and J lost 3, with 12 bases in between. Per germline, CDR1 SGHDT and CDR2 YYEEEE. The CDR3 loop spans 15 amino acids. CDR3 region: CASSLALGMDYGYTF. CDR3 nucleotide sequence: TGTGCCAGCAGCTTGGCGTTGGGGATGGACTATGGCTACACCTTC.

The CDR3 protein is CASGPYEQYF. CDR3 bases: TGCGCGAGCGGTCCCTACGAGCAGTACTTC. This rearrangement joins TRBV23-1 to TRBJ2-7; maybe TRBD2 (5 bases). TRBV23-1 falls under the ORF class, with uncertain function. The CDR3 runs to 10 residues.

J is TRBJ2-7 and V is TRBV27, with D perhaps matching TRBD2 (6 bases). CDR3 length equals 11 residues. V lost 7 bases to trimming and J lost 7 bases, with 11 bases between them. CDR1 is MNHEY, CDR2 SMNVEV, per germline (reference sequence). The CDR3 sequence: CASIRAGEQYF. In DNA form, the CDR3 reads TGTGCCAGCATCAGGGCGGGGGAGCAGTACTTC.